This T cell receptor (beta chain) was obtained from a study of cytomegalovirus exposure and HLA in healthy donors (dated by TCRdb to the late 2010s). Turning to the overall study: An earlier analysis of approximately 600 of the donors reported roughly 270 Gb of sequence data and 100 million to 130 million unique TCR beta sequences from around 200 million T cells. About 280 gigabases of sequencing data and around 80 million unique TCR sequences made up an early release that covered several hundred HLA-typed donors. Among the approximately 430 genotyped donors, 81% belonged to the genetic ancestry cluster associated with self-reported Caucasian donors. The study was designed to test whether signatures of past pathogen exposure could be identified by cataloging public T cell receptors. Using immunosequencing, the study profiled T cell repertoires from 500 to 800 subjects and related those repertoires to cytomegalovirus serostatus. A separate validation cohort of 90 to 150 different subjects was used in addition to the approximately 700-subject first cohort. The study combined high-throughput TCR immunosequencing, statistical association of individual TCRs with disease status, and machine learning to predict cytomegalovirus infection status. To study patterns of TCR occurrence, a later analysis re-analyzed previously published TCR beta repertoires from just over 650 donors and added high-resolution HLA genotyping. Rather than using new phenotypic data, the later analysis identified candidate immune exposures from TCR beta sequences and from how often those sequences occurred across donors. To decide whether each TCR beta V gene segment behaved as functional or pseudogenic, an earlier analysis of approximately 600 of the donors relied on high-throughput TCR beta sequencing. Donor age, sex, ethnicity and CMV serostatus were compiled together with the repertoire data. A later genetic analysis used genome-wide SNP genotypes for about three fifths of the roughly 700 donors, treating that subset as a discovery cohort. Every discovery cohort repertoire had been produced on one sequencing platform. Class I and class II HLA loci were covered by the typing at four-digit resolution. The number of donors typed differed by locus, with roughly 629-640 for A, B, C, DRB1 and DQB1, more than 500 for DQA1, 606 for DPA1, and around 450 for DPB1. Because of strong linkage in the cohort, four or five DR-DQ haplotypes were treated as single units for association and clustering. Across 300 to 500 genotyped donors of the cohort, an average of 235,054 unique TCR beta nucleotide sequences per donor were sequenced, and 15% to 20% of those sequences were non-productive. The paper as a whole reports these results and caveats: The sequencing pipeline was judged likely to have produced a cluster of highly shared sequence variants as a technical artifact. In a later analysis, several top co-occurrence clusters were reported to appear linked to parvovirus B19, influenza, CMV and Epstein-Barr virus. This cohort had only TCR beta chains sequenced, and the lack of alpha or paired-chain data limited which features could be detected. The only immune exposure information available for the cohort was CMV serostatus. A further reported finding was that TCR beta sequences accurately predicted the HLA-A and HLA-B alleles for most subjects in the first cohort. In a later genetic analysis, fewer N-insertions in productive TCRs were reported among donors in an Asian-associated ancestry cluster than the roughly 710-donor mean. Because counts were too low, some 17 rarely observed V segments, including chromosome 9 orphons, were excluded from the earlier analysis of 587 of the donors. Assigning TCR associations to individual alleles was difficult when HLA alleles, especially DR and DQ, strongly co-occurred. In a later analysis, over 15,000 TCR beta sequences were associated with specific HLA alleles at a false discovery rate of 0.05. A later analysis found that most CMV-associated TCR beta chains appeared HLA-restricted, with HLA associations seemingly driven largely by CMV exposure. An association between a missense DCLRE1C variant and V-gene and J-gene trimming of TCR beta chains was found in a later genetic analysis and replicated in an independent cohort. In a later analysis, HLA-associated TCR beta chains showed more clonal expansion and lower generation probabilities than non-associated chains that were equally common. Because HLA typing was unavailable for some donors at each locus, only the typed subset was used in association tests. Linkage disequilibrium might explain the correlated functional status among segregating V segments, but an unknown experimental factor could not be ruled out. A total of fewer than 200 TCR beta chains were listed by the study as associated with cytomegalovirus. The 87-base-pair reads could not distinguish some IMGT-functional V segments, including TRBV6-2 and TRBV6-3, so those segments were excluded. In a later analysis, TCR association rates were found to vary across HLA loci, with the most associated TCRs seen for DRB1 alleles and the fewest for HLA-C alleles. According to the authors, the approach could potentially be generalized to other disease states and immunological phenotypes. While some public TCRs were present in many individuals, most TCR sequences turned up only very rarely across donors. Sequencing depth was assumed to be roughly uniform across donors in the presence/absence analyses, though that assumption may not hold. An earlier analysis of approximately 540 of the donors showed that most TCR beta V segments appeared in productive rearrangements either about 90% or about 30% of the time, which broadly matched IMGT annotations. In vitro tests confirmed that a few of the cytomegalovirus-associated TCR beta chains recognize cytomegalovirus antigens. The classifier was reported to diagnose cytomegalovirus status with high specificity and sensitivity in both the original and validation cohorts.

From the germline V gene, CDR1 is MDHEN and CDR2 is SYDVKM. V is reduced by 2 bases and J by 4 bases, leaving a spacing of 6 bases between them. The CDR3, cysteine through phenylalanine, is 14 amino acids long. This entry keeps only the CDR3 DNA: 42 bases, framed from base 1. The cohort consisted of more than 650 healthy bone marrow donors. At the time of sampling, every cohort member was nominally healthy, though immune exposures that went unrecorded were likely present. The donor tested CMV seronegative and was one of the 352 seronegative cohort members. A peripheral blood sample was provided by each donor, and peripheral blood mononuclear cells were used for TCR beta sequencing. Genomic DNA was extracted from the blood cell samples with the Qiagen DNeasy Blood Extraction Kit. Receptors were amplified or captured by the immunoSEQ multiplex PCR assay. For the multiplex PCR, a mixture combining 60 forward primers for TCR Vbeta segments and 13 reverse primers for TCR Jbeta segments was used. A multiplex PCR assay on genomic DNA amplified the CDR3 region of rearranged TCR beta genes. On the Illumina HiSeq System, the amplified TCR beta libraries were sequenced as 87-base-pair reads. As for the original processing: A later analysis tallied roughly 76 million unique TCR beta chains across the 666 repertoires, and about 10 million of those chains were shared by two or more donors. A nearest-neighbor algorithm error-corrected the raw reads and collapsed the reads into unique sequences, merging closely related sequences to remove PCR and sequencing errors. V, D and J gene segments were assigned by aligning CDR3 sequences to IMGT reference sequences. For a sequence to be retained, a match of at least six nucleotides to both a V gene segment and a J gene segment was required. Rearrangements were called productive when the CDR3 lacked stop codons and stayed in frame with V and J; all others were non-productive. Following IMGT convention, CDR3 was defined as the stretch from the second conserved V-encoded cysteine to the conserved J-encoded phenylalanine. In an earlier analysis of around 600 of the donors, sequences lacking an unambiguous match to a single V gene segment were excluded. An earlier analysis of 587 of the donors classified V segments as functional when productive rearrangements were above 56.7% and as segregating when the standard deviation between donors was above 5%. A statistical classification framework was built to diagnose cytomegalovirus status from the catalog of TCR beta chain sequences. In a later analysis, V and J genes were assigned by comparing TCR nucleotide sequences against IMGT/GENE-DB human TR gene sequences. In a later analysis, CDR3 sequences and most-parsimonious VDJ recombination scenarios were assigned using the TCRdist pipeline. In a later analysis, each TCR beta chain was defined by its CDR3 amino acid sequence together with its V-gene family, and reads without a unique V-gene family were excluded. A later analysis removed 550 to 650 highly shared, low-generation-probability nucleotide sequences to deal with suspected cross-contamination and a sequencing artifact. In a later analysis, a clonal expansion index was calculated for each public chain from normalized within-repertoire ranks of inferred template counts. In a later analysis, generation probabilities were computed using a VDJ recombination model fitted to out-of-frame rearrangements, and the results were checked against IGoR. In a later analysis, hypergeometric tests were used to score TCR-TCR, TCR-HLA and TCR-CMV co-occurrence, with a repertoire-size bias correction applied to TCR pairs. To estimate false discovery rates, a later analysis permuted the HLA or CMV assignments 20 times. In a later analysis, co-occurring TCRs were grouped using DBSCAN, and TCRdist sequence similarity was added for clustering within HLA-allele-positive subsets. Co-occurrence clustering excluded repertoires with fewer than 30,000 or more than 120,000 public chains, plus five with anomalous nucleotide sharing. In its TCRdb copy, this immuneACCESS table keeps in-frame sequences only and misses some clones. Where compared with another copy, unresolved V genes explain less than half of these, and the others have no known cause. V, J and clone size reflect that table, while D and trimming were determined from the DNA. A total of around 150,000 clones appear in this sample, 75% to 90% of them only once. 4% to 5.5% of the sample comes from the top ten.

For this clone: Its antigen is currently not known. There are no base qualities to consult, and no much larger clone falls within one base.

Here the chain combines TRBV28 and TRBJ1-6; a weak D assignment points to TRBD1 (5 bases agree). This TCR was recovered from a young man in good health and CMV-seronegative. Material: PBMCs. The nucleotide sequence is TGTGCCAGCAGTTTAAGACAGTATAATTCACCCCTCCACTTT. Its translation is CASSLRQYNSPLHF.